This is a list of T cell receptor beta chains from one sample in a study of HIV-infected patients and healthy controls. TCRdb re-derived calls from the 5' RACE reads in MiXCR, one entry per CDR3 protein. This sample has roughly 25,000 distinct CDR3 sequences, with about 8.7% found just once. Input material: blood. The receptors derive from an adult in good health. CDR3s include the opening cysteine and the closing phenylalanine or tryptophan. A D gene is named only where the DNA matches it firmly. Clone size is given for some rows only: seen once, a few or many times, or a class if the clone is expanded.

D,J,size,V,CDR3,DNA
NA,TRBJ2-1,many,TRBV20-1,CSAPPQDQFF,TGCAGTGCTCCTCCCCAAGACCAGTTCTTC
TRBD1,TRBJ1-5,many,TRBV12-3/TRBV12-4,CASSSGQGPQHF,TGTGCCAGCAGTTCTGGACAGGGGCCCCAGCATTTT
TRBD1,TRBJ1-2,many,TRBV6-6,CASTESDRVNGYTF,TGTGCCAGCACCGAATCAGACAGGGTGAATGGCTACACCTTC
NA,TRBJ2-6,NA,TRBV19,CASSIEYWGASGANVLTF,TGTGCCAGTAGTATAGAGTACTGGGGAGCCTCTGGGGCCAACGTCCTGACTTTC
NA,TRBJ2-7,many,TRBV25-1,CASGNRDLYEQYF,TGTGCCAGCGGAAACAGGGACCTTTACGAGCAGTACTTC
NA,TRBJ1-1,many,TRBV2,CATPAGLRNTEAFF,TGTGCCACCCCCGCCGGACTTAGAAACACTGAAGCTTTCTTT
NA,TRBJ2-1,many,TRBV18,CASRGTENEQFF,TGTGCCAGCCGCGGGACAGAGAATGAGCAGTTCTTC
TRBD1,TRBJ1-2,few,TRBV5-1,CASSLGQGVLTF,TGCGCCAGCAGCTTAGGACAGGGCGTTTTGACCTTC
TRBD2,TRBJ2-4,many,TRBV11-2,CASSLDRGGAKNIQYF,TGTGCCAGCAGCTTAGATCGCGGGGGGGCCAAAAACATTCAGTACTTC
NA,TRBJ1-1,few,TRBV6-6,CASSRRTADNTEAFF,TGTGCCAGCAGTCGACGGACAGCTGATAACACTGAAGCTTTCTTT
NA,TRBJ1-2,many,TRBV6-1,CASSEVVRDGSGYTF,TGTGCCAGCAGTGAAGTTGTCAGGGACGGTTCTGGCTACACCTTC
NA,TRBJ2-2,many,TRBV14,CASSQELAYTGELFF,TGTGCCAGCAGCCAAGAACTAGCATACACCGGGGAGCTGTTTTTT
NA,TRBJ1-1,NA,TRBV28,CASSLLSVGADTEAFF,TGTGCCAGCAGTTTATTATCGGTGGGGGCTGACACTGAAGCTTTCTTT
NA,TRBJ2-7,few,TRBV2,CASRTWGFRDEQYF,TGTGCCAGCAGAACATGGGGGTTCCGAGACGAGCAGTACTTC
TRBD2,TRBJ2-5,NA,TRBV5-1,CASRGLAGPQETQYF,TGCGCCAGCAGAGGGCTAGCGGGACCCCAAGAGACCCAGTACTTC
NA,TRBJ2-2,many,TRBV12-3/TRBV12-4,CASTESLPSAGELFF,TGTGCCAGCACCGAATCGTTACCATCCGCCGGGGAGCTGTTTTTT
NA,TRBJ2-3,NA,TRBV6-2/TRBV6-3,CASSYDTFSTDTQYF,TGTGCCAGCAGTTACGACACGTTTAGCACAGATACGCAGTATTTT
NA,TRBJ2-3,medium-sized,TRBV20-1,CSARGGGAYTDTQYF,TGCAGTGCTAGAGGGGGCGGGGCTTACACAGATACGCAGTATTTT
NA,TRBJ1-5,many,TRBV18,CASSPARGENQPQHF,TGTGCCAGCTCACCAGCCAGGGGCGAGAATCAGCCCCAGCATTTT
NA,TRBJ2-1,many,TRBV4-3,CASSQDRLDEQFF,TGCGCCAGCAGCCAAGATAGACTGGATGAGCAGTTCTTC
NA,TRBJ1-6,many,TRBV7-3,CASSALSSYNSPLHF,TGTGCCAGCAGCGCACTTAGCTCCTATAATTCACCCCTCCACTTT
NA,TRBJ1-2,many,TRBV20-1,CSARWTANYGYTF,TGCAGTGCTAGATGGACAGCTAACTATGGCTACACCTTC
NA,TRBJ1-2,many,TRBV7-7,CASSLGVTGNGYTF,TGTGCCAGCAGCTTAGGGGTTACCGGGAACGGCTACACCTTC
NA,TRBJ2-5,many,TRBV7-7,CASSPGVGEEETQYF,TGTGCCAGCAGCCCAGGGGTCGGGGAGGAGGAGACCCAGTACTTC
NA,TRBJ1-1,many,TRBV6-2/TRBV6-3,CASSYRYDGTEAFF,TGTGCCAGCAGTTACAGGTACGATGGGACTGAAGCTTTCTTT
TRBD1,TRBJ1-2,NA,TRBV12-3/TRBV12-4,CASSLRDRRYGYTF,TGTGCCAGCAGCCTCCGGGACAGGAGATATGGCTACACCTTC
NA,TRBJ1-1,many,TRBV19,CASSPHSRGIIEAFF,TGTGCCAGTAGCCCCCATAGTAGGGGAATTATTGAAGCTTTCTTT
NA,TRBJ2-3,many,TRBV29-1,CSAPTSYRGTDTQYF,TGCAGCGCACCGACTAGTTATCGAGGGACAGATACGCAGTATTTT
NA,TRBJ1-2,many,TRBV10-3,CAISEGPGGGFYGYTF,TGTGCCATCAGTGAAGGACCTGGGGGAGGTTTCTATGGCTACACCTTC
NA,TRBJ1-1,many,TRBV20-1,CSAHRTEGTEAFF,TGCAGTGCACATAGGACCGAGGGGACTGAAGCTTTCTTT
NA,TRBJ2-3,many,TRBV12-3/TRBV12-4,CASSSGSGDTQYF,TGTGCCAGCAGTTCCGGTTCCGGGGATACGCAGTATTTT
TRBD1,TRBJ2-7,few,TRBV10-3,CAISESPGTGAYEQYF,TGTGCCATCAGTGAGTCACCCGGGACAGGAGCCTACGAGCAGTACTTC
NA,TRBJ1-5,many,TRBV28,CASTLSTKGQPQHF,TGTGCCAGCACCTTGAGCACTAAGGGTCAGCCCCAGCATTTT
NA,TRBJ2-1,NA,TRBV12-3/TRBV12-4,CANTLDTGIYNEQFF,TGTGCCAACACCTTGGACACGGGGATATACAATGAGCAGTTCTTC
NA,TRBJ1-2,many,TRBV10-3,CAISAPGTYGYTF,TGTGCCATCAGTGCCCCAGGGACATACGGCTACACCTTC
TRBD1,TRBJ2-3,few,TRBV5-1,CASSLGDRAGTDTQYF,TGCGCCAGCAGCTTGGGGGACAGGGCGGGCACAGATACGCAGTATTTT
NA,TRBJ2-3,many,TRBV15,CATSMGSTDTQYF,TGTGCCACCAGCATGGGCAGCACAGATACGCAGTATTTT
NA,TRBJ1-1,many,TRBV6-5,CASSFRDAKNTEAFF,TGTGCCAGCAGTTTCCGGGACGCCAAGAACACTGAAGCTTTCTTT
NA,TRBJ1-4,many,TRBV19,CASSISGRTNEKLFF,TGTGCCAGTAGTATAAGCGGCAGAACTAATGAAAAACTGTTTTTT
TRBD1,TRBJ2-6,NA,TRBV6-4,CASSTATGDGANVLTF,TGTGCCAGCAGCACAGCCACAGGGGATGGGGCCAACGTCCTGACTTTC
NA,TRBJ1-1,few,TRBV5-1,CASSFGGGSGTEAFF,TGCGCCAGCAGCTTCGGGGGGGGGTCGGGGACTGAAGCTTTCTTT
NA,TRBJ1-3,many,TRBV5-6,CASSLGTGSGNTIYF,TGTGCCAGCAGCCTCGGGACCGGCTCTGGAAACACCATATATTTT
TRBD1,TRBJ2-1,many,TRBV12-3/TRBV12-4,CASSARDRAYNEQFF,TGTGCCAGCAGTGCACGGGACAGGGCCTACAATGAGCAGTTCTTC
TRBD2,TRBJ2-3,few,TRBV2,CASSEGAGGPRTDTQYF,TGTGCCAGCAGTGAAGGAGCGGGGGGGCCTAGGACAGATACGCAGTATTTT
NA,TRBJ1-2,many,TRBV6-1,CASSGGSNTFNYGYTF,TGTGCCAGCAGTGGAGGAAGTAACACCTTCAACTATGGCTACACCTTC
TRBD2,TRBJ2-1,many,TRBV7-9,CASSLVGGGDSYNEQFF,TGTGCCAGCAGCTTAGTTGGCGGGGGGGACTCCTACAATGAGCAGTTCTTC
TRBD2,TRBJ2-3,many,TRBV6-6,CASSYSGGGDTQYF,TGTGCCAGCAGTTACTCGGGGGGGGGAGATACGCAGTATTTT
NA,TRBJ2-3,many,TRBV7-6,CASSLEGLGTDTQYF,TGTGCCAGCAGCTTAGAAGGGTTGGGCACAGATACGCAGTATTTT
NA,TRBJ2-4,NA,TRBV6-2/TRBV6-3,CASSYVGGSIRPDIQYF,TGTGCCAGCAGTTACGTGGGGGGTTCGATAAGACCGGACATTCAGTACTTC
TRBD1,TRBJ1-1,many,TRBV6-2/TRBV6-3,CASMEDRMNTEAFF,TGTGCCAGCATGGAGGACAGGATGAACACTGAAGCTTTCTTT
NA,TRBJ1-1,few,TRBV9,CASSVRGSEAFF,TGTGCCAGCAGCGTACGGGGATCTGAAGCTTTCTTT
NA,TRBJ1-2,many,TRBV6-5,CASRQATDAYGYTF,TGTGCCAGCAGGCAAGCGACCGACGCCTATGGCTACACCTTC
NA,TRBJ1-2,many,TRBV2,CASSLRGEGYGYTF,TGTGCCAGCAGCCTCCGAGGGGAAGGCTATGGCTACACCTTC
NA,TRBJ1-4,few,TRBV14,CASSLRSIGANEKLFF,TGTGCCAGCAGCCTCAGATCTATAGGGGCTAATGAAAAACTGTTTTTT
NA,TRBJ1-1,few,TRBV12-3/TRBV12-4,CASQVWGETEAFF,TGTGCCAGTCAGGTGTGGGGGGAAACTGAAGCTTTCTTT
NA,TRBJ2-1,many,TRBV12-3/TRBV12-4,CASSLVQGGDNEQFF,TGTGCCAGCAGTTTGGTTCAGGGGGGGGACAATGAGCAGTTCTTC
TRBD2,TRBJ2-1,few,TRBV5-1,CASSPRTSNEQFF,TGCGCCAGCAGCCCGCGGACTAGCAATGAGCAGTTCTTC
NA,TRBJ1-1,few,TRBV6-5,CASSYGSDSNTEAFF,TGTGCCAGCAGTTACGGGTCGGATTCGAACACTGAAGCTTTCTTT
NA,TRBJ2-7,many,TRBV6-1,CASSGGEFIYEQYF,TGTGCCAGCAGTGGGGGGGAATTCATCTACGAGCAGTACTTC
TRBD1,TRBJ1-1,many,TRBV30,CAWSTDRATEAFF,TGTGCCTGGAGTACCGACAGGGCTACTGAAGCTTTCTTT